Included here is one T cell receptor (beta chain) sequence, with context. This clone showed up just a few times. Its antigen specificity is not known. No much larger clone is present one base from it, and per-base qualities are unavailable. The data derive from a study of blood T cell repertoires in COVID-19 (TCRdb year 2020). Regarding the study in general: Samples from collaborators originated in the United States, Italy and Spain and spanned both the acute and convalescent phases of COVID-19. The material from the prospective study consisted of cDNA or gDNA derived from T cells, B-cell-depleted T cells, or PBMCs. Subjects who had been exposed to COVID-19, were actively infected with it, or had recovered from it provided the deeply sampled blood TCRbeta repertoires that made up the dataset. The repertoires were made available in a free public database intended to serve as a resource for research on the immune response to SARS-CoV-2. The samples were drawn from two sources: the first 160 participants of the ongoing ImmuneRACE study, and 1,254 subjects contributed by 6 global collaborators. A de-identified subject ID, COVID-19 status, age in years and sex were almost always included in the sample metadata. Where HLA class I and class II types were available, the types were taken from metadata supplied by the sample provider, not from assay-based typing.

TCRbeta CDR3 regions were amplified from genomic DNA by means of the immunoSEQ Assay, a bias-controlled multiplex PCR. For the original study's pipeline: Within the assay, amplification of reference gene primers was used to estimate how many nucleated cells each sample contained. To quantify the absolute abundance of each unique TCRbeta CDR3 rearrangement, sequence reads were collapsed and filtered. Productive Simpson clonality was computed per sample as the square root of Simpson's diversity index over productive rearrangements. In its TCRdb copy, this immuneACCESS table keeps in-frame sequences only and misses some clones. Where compared with another copy, unresolved V genes explain less than half of these, and the others have no known cause. The V and J calls and clone size were taken over from that table, and D and trimming were inferred from the DNA. For this sample the table gives 110,000 or so clones, of which around 85% were detected only once. Of the sample, approximately 5.1% is held by the ten largest clones.

The paper as a whole reports these results and caveats: Clinical and demographic metadata were provided uncurated, with the amount varying by source and participant.

At the junction V is shortened by 4 bases and J by 6 bases, with 16 bases in between. From its cysteine to its phenylalanine, the CDR3 spans 15 amino acids. Only the CDR3 DNA stays, 45 bases, in frame from base 1. The germline V gene specifies SGHTA as CDR1 and FQGTGA as CDR2. At one collaborating source in Seattle, patients were enrolled during active infection and were followed longitudinally through the course of disease. Collaborating institutions collected whole blood in K2EDTA tubes following their own protocols. Collaborator samples were shipped for TCRbeta analysis as frozen whole blood, isolated PBMCs, or DNA extracted from either sample type.

The TCR originated in an older woman with COVID-19, enrolled during active disease. The sequence links TRBV7-3 to TRBJ2-1; a tentative D match to TRBD2 spans 6 bases. Sequencing input: peripheral blood. The sequenced DNA: TGTGCCAGCAGCTCAACGGACGCCGGGGGCAATGAGCAGTTCTTC. It is translated as CASSSTDAGGNEQFF.